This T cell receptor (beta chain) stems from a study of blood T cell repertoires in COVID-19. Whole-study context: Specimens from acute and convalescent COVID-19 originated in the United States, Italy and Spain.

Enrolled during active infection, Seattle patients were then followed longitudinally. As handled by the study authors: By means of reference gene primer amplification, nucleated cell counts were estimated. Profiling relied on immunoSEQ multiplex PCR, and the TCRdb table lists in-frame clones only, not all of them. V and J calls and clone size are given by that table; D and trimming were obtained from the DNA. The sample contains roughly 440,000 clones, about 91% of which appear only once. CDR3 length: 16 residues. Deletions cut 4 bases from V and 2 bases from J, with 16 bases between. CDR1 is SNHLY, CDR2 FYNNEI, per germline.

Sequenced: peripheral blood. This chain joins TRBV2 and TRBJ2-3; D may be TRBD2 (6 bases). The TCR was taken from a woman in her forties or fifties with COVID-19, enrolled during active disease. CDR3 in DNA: TGTGCCAGCAGTGCAGGAGGGGCCTCGTTCACAGATACGCAGTATTTT. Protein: CASSAGGASFTDTQYF. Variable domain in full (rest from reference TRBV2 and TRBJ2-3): EPEVTQTPSHQVTQMGQEVILRCVPISNHLYFYWYRQILGQKVEFLVSFYNNEISEKSEIFDDQFSVERPDGSNFTLKIRSTKLEDSAMYFCASSAGGASFTDTQYFGPGTRLTVL.